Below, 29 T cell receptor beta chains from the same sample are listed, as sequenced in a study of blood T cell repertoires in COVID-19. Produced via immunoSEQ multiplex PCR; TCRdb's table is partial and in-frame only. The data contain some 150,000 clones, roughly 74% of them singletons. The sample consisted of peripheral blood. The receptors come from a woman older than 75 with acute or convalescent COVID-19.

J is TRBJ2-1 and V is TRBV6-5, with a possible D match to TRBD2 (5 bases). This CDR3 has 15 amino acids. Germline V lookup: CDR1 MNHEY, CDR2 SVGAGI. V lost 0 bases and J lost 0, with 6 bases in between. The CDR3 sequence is CASSYSRASYNEQFF. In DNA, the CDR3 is TGTGCCAGCAGTTACTCGCGGGCCTCCTACAATGAGCAGTTCTTC.

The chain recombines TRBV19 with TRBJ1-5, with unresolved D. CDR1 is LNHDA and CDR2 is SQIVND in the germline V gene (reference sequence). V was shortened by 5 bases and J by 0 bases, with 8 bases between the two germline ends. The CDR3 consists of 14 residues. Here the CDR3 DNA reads TGTGCCAGTAGTTTCACCTATAGCAATCAGCCCCAGCATTTT. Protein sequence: CASSFTYSNQPQHF.

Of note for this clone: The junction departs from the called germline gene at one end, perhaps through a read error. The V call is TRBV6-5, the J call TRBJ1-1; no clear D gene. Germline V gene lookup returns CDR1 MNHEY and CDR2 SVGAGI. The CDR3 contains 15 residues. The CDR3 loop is CASSSTGVMNTEAFF. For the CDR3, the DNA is TGTGCCAGTAGTTCGACCGGGGTAATGAACACTGAAGCTTTCTTT.

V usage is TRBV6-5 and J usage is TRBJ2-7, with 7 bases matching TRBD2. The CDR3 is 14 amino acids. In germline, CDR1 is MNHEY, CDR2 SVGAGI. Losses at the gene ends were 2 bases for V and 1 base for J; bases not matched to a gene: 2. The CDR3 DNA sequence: TGTGCCAGCAGTTACCTCGGGGGGTCCTACGAGCAGTACTTC. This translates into CASSYLGGSYEQYF.

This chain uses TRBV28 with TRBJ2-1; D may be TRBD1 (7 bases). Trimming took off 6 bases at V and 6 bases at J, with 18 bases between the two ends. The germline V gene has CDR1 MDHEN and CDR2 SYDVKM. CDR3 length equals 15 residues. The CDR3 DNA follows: TGTGCCAGCAGCCCCACCGGGACAGCGGGCAATGAGCAGTTCTTC. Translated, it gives CASSPTGTAGNEQFF.

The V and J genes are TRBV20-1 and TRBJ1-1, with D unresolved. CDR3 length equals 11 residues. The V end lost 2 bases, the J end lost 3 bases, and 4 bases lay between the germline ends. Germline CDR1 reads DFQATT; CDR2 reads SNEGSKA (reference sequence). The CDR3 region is CSARTYTEAFF. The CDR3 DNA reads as TGCAGTGCTAGAACTTACACTGAAGCTTTCTTT.

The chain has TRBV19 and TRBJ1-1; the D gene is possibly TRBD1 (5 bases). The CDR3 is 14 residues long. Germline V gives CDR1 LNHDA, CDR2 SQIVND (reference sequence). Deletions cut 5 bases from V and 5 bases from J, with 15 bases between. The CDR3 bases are TGTGCCAGTAGTTCTAAGGCAGGGAGGACTGAAGCTTTCTTT. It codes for CASSSKAGRTEAFF.

CDR3 loop: CASRPPGQGNYGYTF. CDR3 sequence (DNA): TGTGCCAGCAGGCCCCCGGGACAGGGGAACTATGGCTACACCTTC. The J gene is TRBJ1-2, the V gene TRBV6-6, with 10 bases identical to TRBD1. Germline CDR1 MNHNY, CDR2 SVGAGI (reference sequence). The CDR3 spans 15 residues. The V segment lost 6 bases and the J segment 2 bases; nucleotides outside the gene matches: 6.

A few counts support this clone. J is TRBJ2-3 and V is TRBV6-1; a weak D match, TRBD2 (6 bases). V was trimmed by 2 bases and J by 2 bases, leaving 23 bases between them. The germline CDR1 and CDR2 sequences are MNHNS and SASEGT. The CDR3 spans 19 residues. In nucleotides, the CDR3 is TGTGCCAGCAGTGAACGTGAGGGAGGAAGGGTGGGATCCACAGATACGCAGTATTTT. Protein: CASSEREGGRVGSTDTQYF.

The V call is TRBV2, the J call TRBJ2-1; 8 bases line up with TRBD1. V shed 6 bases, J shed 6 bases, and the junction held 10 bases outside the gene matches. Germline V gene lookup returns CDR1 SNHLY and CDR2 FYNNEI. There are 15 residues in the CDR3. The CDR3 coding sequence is TGTGCCAGCAGAAAGACAGGGGTCAATTCCAATGAGCAGTTCTTC. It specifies CASRKTGVNSNEQFF.

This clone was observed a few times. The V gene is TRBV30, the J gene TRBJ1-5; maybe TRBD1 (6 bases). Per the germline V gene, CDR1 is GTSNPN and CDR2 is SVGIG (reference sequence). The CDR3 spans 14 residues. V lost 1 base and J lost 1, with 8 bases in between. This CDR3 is CAWSGGGSNQPQHF. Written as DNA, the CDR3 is TGTGCCTGGAGTGGAGGGGGAAGCAATCAGCCCCAGCATTTT.

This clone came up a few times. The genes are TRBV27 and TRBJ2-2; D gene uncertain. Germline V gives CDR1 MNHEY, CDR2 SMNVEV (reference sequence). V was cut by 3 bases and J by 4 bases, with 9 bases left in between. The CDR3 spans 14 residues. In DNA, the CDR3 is TGTGCCAGCAGTTTGGCCCCGATCACCGGGGAGCTGTTTTTT. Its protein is CASSLAPITGELFF.

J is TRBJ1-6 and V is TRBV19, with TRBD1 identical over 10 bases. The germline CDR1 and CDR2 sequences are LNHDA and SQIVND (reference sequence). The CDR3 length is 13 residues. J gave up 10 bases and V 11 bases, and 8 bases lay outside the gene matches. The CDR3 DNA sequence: TGTGCCGTGGCCGGGACAGGGGTGTCACCCCTCCACTTT. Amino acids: CAVAGTGVSPLHF.

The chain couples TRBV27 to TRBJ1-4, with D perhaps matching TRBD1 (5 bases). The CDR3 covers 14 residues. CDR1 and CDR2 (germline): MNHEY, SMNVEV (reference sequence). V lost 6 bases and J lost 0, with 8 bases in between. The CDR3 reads CASSGGATNEKLFF. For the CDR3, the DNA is TGTGCCAGCAGCGGGGGGGCAACTAATGAAAAACTGTTTTTT.

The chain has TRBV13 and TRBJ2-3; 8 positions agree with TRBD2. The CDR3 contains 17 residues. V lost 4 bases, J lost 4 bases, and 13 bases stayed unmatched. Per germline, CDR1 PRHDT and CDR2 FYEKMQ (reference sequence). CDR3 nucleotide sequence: TGTGCCAGCAGCTCTAAGGGGCGCGGGGGGCTTGCAGATACGCAGTATTTT. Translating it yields CASSSKGRGGLADTQYF.

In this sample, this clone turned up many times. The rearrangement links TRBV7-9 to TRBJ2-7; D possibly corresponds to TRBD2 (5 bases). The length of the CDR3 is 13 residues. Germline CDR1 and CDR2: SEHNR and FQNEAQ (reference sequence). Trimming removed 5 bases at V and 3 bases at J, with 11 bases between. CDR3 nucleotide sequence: TGTGCCAGCAGCCACGGTCGGGGCTACGAGCAGTACTTC. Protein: CASSHGRGYEQYF. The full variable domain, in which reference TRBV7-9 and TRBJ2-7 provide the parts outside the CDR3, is DTGVSQNPRHKITKRGQNVTFRCDPISEHNRLYWYRQTLGQGPEFLTYFQNEAQLEKSRLLSDRFSAERPKGSFSTLEIQRTEQGDSAMYLCASSHGRGYEQYFGPGTRLTVT.

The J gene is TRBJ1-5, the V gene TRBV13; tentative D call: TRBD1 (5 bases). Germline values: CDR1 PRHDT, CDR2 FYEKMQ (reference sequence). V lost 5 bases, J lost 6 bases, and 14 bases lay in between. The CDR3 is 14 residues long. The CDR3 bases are TGTGCCAGCAGCGAGGACAAGCCGCCTCAGCCCCAGCATTTT. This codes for CASSEDKPPQPQHF.

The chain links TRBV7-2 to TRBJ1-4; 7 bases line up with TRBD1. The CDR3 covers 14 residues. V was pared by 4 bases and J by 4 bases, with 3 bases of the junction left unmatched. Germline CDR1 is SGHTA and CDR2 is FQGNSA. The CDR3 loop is CASSSAGGNEKLFF. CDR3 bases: TGTGCCAGCAGCTCTGCAGGGGGTAATGAAAAACTGTTTTTT.

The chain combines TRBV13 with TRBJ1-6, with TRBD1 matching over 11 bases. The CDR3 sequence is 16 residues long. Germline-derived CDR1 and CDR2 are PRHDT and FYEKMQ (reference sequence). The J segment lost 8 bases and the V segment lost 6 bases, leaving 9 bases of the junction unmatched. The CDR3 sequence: CASSAPGGQGDSPLHF. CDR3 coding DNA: TGTGCCAGCAGTGCTCCCGGGGGACAGGGGGATTCACCCCTCCACTTT.

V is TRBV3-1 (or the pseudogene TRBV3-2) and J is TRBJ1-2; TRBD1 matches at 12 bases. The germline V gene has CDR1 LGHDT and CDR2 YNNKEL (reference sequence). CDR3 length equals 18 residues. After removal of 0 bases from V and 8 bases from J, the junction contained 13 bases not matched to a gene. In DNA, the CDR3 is TGTGCCAGCAGCCAAGATTACGGTTTGGGGACAGGGGGCGTCGGCTACACCTTC. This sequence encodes CASSQDYGLGTGGVGYTF.

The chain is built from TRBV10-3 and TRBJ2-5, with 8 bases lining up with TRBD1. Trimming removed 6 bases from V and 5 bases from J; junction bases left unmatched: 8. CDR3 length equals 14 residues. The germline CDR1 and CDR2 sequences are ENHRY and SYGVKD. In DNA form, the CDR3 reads TGTGCCATCAGGGTGGGACAGGCCGAGGAGACCCAGTACTTC. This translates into CAIRVGQAEETQYF.

In nucleotides, the CDR3 is TGTGCCAGCAGCTTGGGGGGCCAGTGGAGCAATCAGCCCCAGCATTTT. Protein sequence: CASSLGGQWSNQPQHF. The V call is TRBV5-4, the J call TRBJ1-5; weak D call: TRBD1 (5 bases). V lost 0 bases and J lost 1, with 11 bases in between. The CDR3 has 16 amino acids. CDR1 and CDR2 from the germline V gene are SGHNT and YYREEE (reference sequence).

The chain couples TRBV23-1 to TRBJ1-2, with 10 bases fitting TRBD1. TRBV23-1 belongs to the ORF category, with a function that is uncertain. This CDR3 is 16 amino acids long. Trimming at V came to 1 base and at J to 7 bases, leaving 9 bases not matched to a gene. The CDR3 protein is CASSQYFGTGESGYTF. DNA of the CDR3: TGCGCCAGCAGTCAATATTTTGGGACAGGGGAAAGTGGCTACACCTTC.

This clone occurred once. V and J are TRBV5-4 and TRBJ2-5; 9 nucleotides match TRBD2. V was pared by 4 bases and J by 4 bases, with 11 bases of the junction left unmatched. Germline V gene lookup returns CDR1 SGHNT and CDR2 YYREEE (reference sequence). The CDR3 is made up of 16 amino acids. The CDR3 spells CASSPTGRGGRETQYF. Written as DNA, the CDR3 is TGTGCCAGCAGCCCTACGGGGCGGGGGGGCCGAGAGACCCAGTACTTC.

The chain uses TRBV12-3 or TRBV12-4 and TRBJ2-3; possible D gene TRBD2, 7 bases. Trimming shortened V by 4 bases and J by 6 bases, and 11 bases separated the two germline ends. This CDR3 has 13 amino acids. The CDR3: CASSSAGADTQYF. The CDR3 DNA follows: TGTGCCAGCAGTTCCGCGGGGGCGGATACGCAGTATTTT.

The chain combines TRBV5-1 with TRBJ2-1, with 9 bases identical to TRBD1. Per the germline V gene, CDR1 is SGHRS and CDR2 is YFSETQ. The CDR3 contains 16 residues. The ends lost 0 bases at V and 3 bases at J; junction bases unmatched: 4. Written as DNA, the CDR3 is TGCGCCAGCAGCTTGGGCGGACAGGGGATCTACAATGAGCAGTTCTTC. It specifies CASSLGGQGIYNEQFF.

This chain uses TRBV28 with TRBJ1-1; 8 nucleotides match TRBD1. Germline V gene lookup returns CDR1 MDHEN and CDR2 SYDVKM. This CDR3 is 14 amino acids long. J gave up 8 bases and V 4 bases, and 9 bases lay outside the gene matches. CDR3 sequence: CASSYRDRRSEAFF. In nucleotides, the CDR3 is TGTGCCAGCAGTTATCGGGACAGGAGATCCGAAGCTTTCTTT.

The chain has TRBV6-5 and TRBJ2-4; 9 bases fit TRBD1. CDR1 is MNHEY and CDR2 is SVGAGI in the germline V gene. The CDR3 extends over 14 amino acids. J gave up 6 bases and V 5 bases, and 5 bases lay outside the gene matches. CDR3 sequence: CASSPPGQGNIQYF. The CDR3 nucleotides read TGTGCCAGCAGTCCCCCGGGACAGGGAAACATTCAGTACTTC.

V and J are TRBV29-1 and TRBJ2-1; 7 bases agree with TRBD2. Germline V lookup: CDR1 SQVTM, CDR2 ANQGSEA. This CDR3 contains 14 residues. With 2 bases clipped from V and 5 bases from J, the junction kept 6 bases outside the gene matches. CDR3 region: CSVERASGNNEQFF. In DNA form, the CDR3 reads TGCAGCGTTGAAAGGGCTAGCGGAAACAATGAGCAGTTCTTC.